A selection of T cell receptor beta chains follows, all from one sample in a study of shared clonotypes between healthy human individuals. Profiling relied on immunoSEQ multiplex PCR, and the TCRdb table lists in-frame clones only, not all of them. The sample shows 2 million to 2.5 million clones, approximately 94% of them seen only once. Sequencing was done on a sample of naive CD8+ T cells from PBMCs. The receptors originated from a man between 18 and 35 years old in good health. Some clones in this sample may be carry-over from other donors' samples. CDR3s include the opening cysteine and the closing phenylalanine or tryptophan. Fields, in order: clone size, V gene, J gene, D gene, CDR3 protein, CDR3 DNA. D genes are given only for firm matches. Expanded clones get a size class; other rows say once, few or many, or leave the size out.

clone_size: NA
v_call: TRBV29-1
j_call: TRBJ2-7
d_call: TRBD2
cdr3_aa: CSVRLAGIYEQYF
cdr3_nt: TGCAGCGTCAGACTAGCGGGAATCTACGAGCAGTACTTC

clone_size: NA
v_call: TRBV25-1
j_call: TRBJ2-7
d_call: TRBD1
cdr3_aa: CASSAPGQGYNEQYF
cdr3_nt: TGTGCCAGCAGTGCCCCGGGACAGGGGTACAACGAGCAGTACTTC

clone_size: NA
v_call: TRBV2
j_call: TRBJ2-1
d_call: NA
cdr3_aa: CASGDSQDGGNEQFF
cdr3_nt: TGTGCCAGTGGGGACAGCCAGGACGGGGGCAATGAGCAGTTCTTC

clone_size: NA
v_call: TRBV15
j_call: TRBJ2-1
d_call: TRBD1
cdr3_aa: CASSPGQGAYNEQFF
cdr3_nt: TGTGCATCCTCTCCAGGCCAGGGGGCCTACAATGAGCAGTTCTTC

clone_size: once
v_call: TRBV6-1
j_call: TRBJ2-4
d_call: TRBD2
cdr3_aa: CASSGTGGDIQYF
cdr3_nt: TGTGCCAGCAGCGGCACGGGAGGAGACATTCAGTACTTC

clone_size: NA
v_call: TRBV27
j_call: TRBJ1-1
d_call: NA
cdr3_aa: CASSLRSTGEEAFF
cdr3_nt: TGTGCCAGCAGTCTAAGGTCGACAGGTGAGGAAGCTTTCTTT

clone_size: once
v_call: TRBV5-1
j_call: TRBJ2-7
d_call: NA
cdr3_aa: CASSPAEHLPYEQYF
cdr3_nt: TGCGCCAGCAGCCCCGCCGAACATCTACCCTACGAGCAGTACTTC

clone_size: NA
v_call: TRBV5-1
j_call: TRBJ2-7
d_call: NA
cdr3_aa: CASSPSAGLGSYEQYF
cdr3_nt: TGCGCCAGCAGCCCCAGCGCGGGTCTTGGCTCCTACGAGCAGTACTTC

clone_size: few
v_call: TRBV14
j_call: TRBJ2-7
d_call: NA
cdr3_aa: CASSQGRRDGNYEQYF
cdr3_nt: TGTGCCAGCAGCCAAGGAAGGAGGGACGGGAACTACGAGCAGTACTTC

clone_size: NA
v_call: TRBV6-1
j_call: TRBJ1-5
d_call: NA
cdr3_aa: CASSEWGGASQPQHF
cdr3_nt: TGTGCCAGCAGTGAATGGGGAGGGGCTAGTCAGCCCCAGCATTTT

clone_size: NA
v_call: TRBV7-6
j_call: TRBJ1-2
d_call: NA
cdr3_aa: CASSMGPRNGYTF
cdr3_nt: TGTGCCAGCAGCATGGGACCGCGGAATGGCTACACCTTC

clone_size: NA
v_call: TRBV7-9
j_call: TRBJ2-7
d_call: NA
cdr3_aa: CASSSARLPREQYF
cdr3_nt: TGTGCCAGCAGCTCGGCAAGGTTGCCGCGCGAGCAGTACTTC

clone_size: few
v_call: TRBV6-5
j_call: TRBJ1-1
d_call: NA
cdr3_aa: CASSSGYTEAFF
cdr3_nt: TGTGCCAGCAGTTCCGGATACACTGAAGCTTTCTTT

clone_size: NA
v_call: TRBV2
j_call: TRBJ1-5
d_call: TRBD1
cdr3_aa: CASSEWSGGSGNQPQHF
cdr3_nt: TGTGCCAGCAGTGAATGGTCAGGGGGATCGGGCAATCAGCCCCAGCATTTT

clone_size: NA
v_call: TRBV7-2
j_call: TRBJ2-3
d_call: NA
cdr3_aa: CASSFGRRTDTQYF
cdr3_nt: TGTGCCAGCAGCTTTGGCAGACGAACAGATACGCAGTATTTT

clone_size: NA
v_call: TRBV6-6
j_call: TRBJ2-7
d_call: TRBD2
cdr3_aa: CASSYHGLEREQYF
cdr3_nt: TGTGCCAGCAGTTATCACGGACTAGAACGCGAGCAGTACTTC

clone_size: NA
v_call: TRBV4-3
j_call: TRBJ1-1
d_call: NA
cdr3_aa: CASSQGAELNTEAFF
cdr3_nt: TGCGCCAGCAGCCAAGGGGCCGAATTGAACACTGAAGCTTTCTTT

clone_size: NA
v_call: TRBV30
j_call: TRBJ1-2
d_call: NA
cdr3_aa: CAWSDSSLADGYTF
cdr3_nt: TGTGCCTGGAGTGATAGCAGCCTTGCCGATGGCTACACCTTC

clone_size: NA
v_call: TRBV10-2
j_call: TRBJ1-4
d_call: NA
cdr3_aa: CASSVSSALSYPGLFF
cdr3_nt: TGCGCCAGCAGTGTCTCGTCAGCCCTAAGCTACCCGGGACTGTTTTTT

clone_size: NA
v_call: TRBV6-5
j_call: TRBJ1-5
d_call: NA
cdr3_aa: CASSYGEGSNQPQHF
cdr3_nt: TGTGCCAGCAGTTACGGGGAGGGGAGCAATCAGCCCCAGCATTTT

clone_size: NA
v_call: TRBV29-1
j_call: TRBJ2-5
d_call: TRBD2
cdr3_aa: CSVDGLALQETQYF
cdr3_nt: TGCAGCGTTGACGGACTAGCTCTTCAAGAGACCCAGTACTTC

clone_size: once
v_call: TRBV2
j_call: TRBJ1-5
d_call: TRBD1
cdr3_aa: CASGRGLVKPQHF
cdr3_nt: TGTGCCAGCGGCAGGGGGTTAGTTAAGCCCCAGCATTTT

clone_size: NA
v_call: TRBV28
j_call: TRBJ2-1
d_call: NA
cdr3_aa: CASKGHHNEQFF
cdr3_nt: TGTGCCAGCAAGGGACACCACAATGAGCAGTTCTTC

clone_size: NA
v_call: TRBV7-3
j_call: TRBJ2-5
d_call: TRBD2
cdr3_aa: CASSELAGAETQYF
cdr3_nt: TGTGCCAGCAGCGAACTAGCGGGAGCGGAGACCCAGTACTTC

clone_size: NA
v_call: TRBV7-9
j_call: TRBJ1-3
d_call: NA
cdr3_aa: CASSDQIGAGNTIYF
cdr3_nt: TGTGCCAGCAGCGACCAGATAGGGGCTGGAAACACCATATATTTT

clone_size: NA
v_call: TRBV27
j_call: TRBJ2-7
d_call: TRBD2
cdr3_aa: CASSLLTGGSYEQYF
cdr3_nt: TGTGCCAGCAGTTTACTGACGGGAGGCTCCTACGAGCAGTACTTC

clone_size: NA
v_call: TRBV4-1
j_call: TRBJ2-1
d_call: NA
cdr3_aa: CASSQVGVSGEQFF
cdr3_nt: TGCGCCAGCAGCCAAGTAGGAGTCTCTGGTGAGCAGTTCTTC

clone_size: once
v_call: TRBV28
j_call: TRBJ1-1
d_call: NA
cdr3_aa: CASRPTPRRTEAFF
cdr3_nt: TGTGCCAGCAGGCCCACTCCCCGGAGGACTGAAGCTTTCTTT

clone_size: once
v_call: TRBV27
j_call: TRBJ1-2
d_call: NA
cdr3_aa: CASRWGAYGYTF
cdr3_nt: TGTGCCAGCAGATGGGGGGCCTATGGCTACACCTTC

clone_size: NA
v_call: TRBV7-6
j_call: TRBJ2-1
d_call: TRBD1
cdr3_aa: CASSLGTGLYNEQFF
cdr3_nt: TGTGCCAGCAGCTTAGGGACAGGACTGTACAATGAGCAGTTCTTC

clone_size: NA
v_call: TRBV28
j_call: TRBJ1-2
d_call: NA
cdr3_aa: CASSWSQSYGYTF
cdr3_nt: TGTGCCAGCAGTTGGTCCCAGAGCTATGGCTACACCTTC

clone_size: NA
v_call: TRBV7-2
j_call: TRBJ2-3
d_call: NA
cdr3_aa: CASSLDIRYTQYF
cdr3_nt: TGTGCCAGCAGCTTAGATATTCGGTATACGCAGTATTTT

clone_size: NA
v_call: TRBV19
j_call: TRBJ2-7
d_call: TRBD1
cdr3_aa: CASSDRGIDEQYF
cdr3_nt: TGTGCCAGTAGTGACAGGGGAATAGACGAGCAGTACTTC

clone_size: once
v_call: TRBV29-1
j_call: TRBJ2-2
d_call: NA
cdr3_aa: CSASFPGVGGELFF
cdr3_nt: TGCAGCGCCTCTTTTCCGGGGGTTGGCGGGGAGCTGTTTTTT

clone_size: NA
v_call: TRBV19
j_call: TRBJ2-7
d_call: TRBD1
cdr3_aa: CASSFRRDRVPEQYF
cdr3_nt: TGTGCCAGTAGTTTCCGCCGGGACAGGGTTCCCGAGCAGTACTTC

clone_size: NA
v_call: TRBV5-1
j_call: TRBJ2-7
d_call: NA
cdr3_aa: CASSLATGSYEQYF
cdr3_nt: TGCGCCAGCAGCTTGGCCACAGGCTCCTACGAGCAGTACTTC

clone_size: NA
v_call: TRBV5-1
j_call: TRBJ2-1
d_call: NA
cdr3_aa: CASSLLQGADNEQFF
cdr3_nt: TGCGCCAGCAGCTTGCTGCAGGGAGCTGACAATGAGCAGTTCTTC

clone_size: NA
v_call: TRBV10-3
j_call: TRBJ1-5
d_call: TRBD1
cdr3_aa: CAISVSFSDRDSGGNQPQHF
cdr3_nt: TGTGCCATCAGTGTCAGTTTTTCGGACCGGGACAGTGGTGGCAATCAGCCCCAGCATTTT

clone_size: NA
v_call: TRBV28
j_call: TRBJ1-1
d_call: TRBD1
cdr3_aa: CASSPGTGRVDSEAFF
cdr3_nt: TGTGCCAGCAGTCCAGGGACAGGCCGCGTAGATTCTGAAGCTTTCTTT

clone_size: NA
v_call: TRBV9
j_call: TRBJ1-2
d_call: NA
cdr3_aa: CASSPDGGPYGYTF
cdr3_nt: TGTGCCAGCAGCCCCGACGGGGGCCCCTATGGCTACACCTTC

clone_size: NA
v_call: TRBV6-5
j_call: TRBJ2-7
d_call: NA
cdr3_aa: CASTPWRGAIEQYF
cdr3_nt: TGTGCCAGCACCCCCTGGAGGGGGGCCATTGAGCAGTACTTC

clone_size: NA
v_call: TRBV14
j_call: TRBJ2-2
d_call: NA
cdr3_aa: CASSRYRANTGELFF
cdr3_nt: TGTGCCAGCAGCCGGTACAGGGCGAACACCGGGGAGCTGTTTTTT

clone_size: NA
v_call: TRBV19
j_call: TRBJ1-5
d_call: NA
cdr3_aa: CASSIDRTGAPQHF
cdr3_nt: TGTGCCAGTAGTATAGATCGAACGGGTGCGCCCCAGCATTTT

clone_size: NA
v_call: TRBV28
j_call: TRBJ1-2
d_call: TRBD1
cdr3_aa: CASSFHDRGDGYTF
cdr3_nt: TGTGCCAGCAGTTTCCACGACAGGGGCGACGGCTACACCTTC

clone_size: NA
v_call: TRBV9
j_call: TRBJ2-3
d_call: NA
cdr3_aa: CASSGGDGITDTQYF
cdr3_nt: TGTGCCAGCAGCGGAGGGGACGGTATCACAGATACGCAGTATTTT

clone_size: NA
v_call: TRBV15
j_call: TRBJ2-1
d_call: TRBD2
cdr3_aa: CATSRDLAAYNEQFF
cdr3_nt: TGTGCCACCAGCAGAGATCTAGCGGCCTACAATGAGCAGTTCTTC

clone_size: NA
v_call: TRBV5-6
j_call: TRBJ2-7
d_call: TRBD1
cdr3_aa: CASSWGQGKEQYF
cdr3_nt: TGTGCCAGCAGCTGGGGACAGGGAAAGGAGCAGTACTTC

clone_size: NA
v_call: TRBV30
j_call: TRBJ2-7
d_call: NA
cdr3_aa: CAWSVGSYEQYF
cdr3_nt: TGTGCCTGGAGTGTAGGCTCCTACGAGCAGTACTTC

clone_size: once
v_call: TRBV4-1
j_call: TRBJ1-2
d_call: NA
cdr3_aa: CASSHIQENYGYTF
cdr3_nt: TGCGCCAGCAGCCATATACAGGAGAACTATGGCTACACCTTC

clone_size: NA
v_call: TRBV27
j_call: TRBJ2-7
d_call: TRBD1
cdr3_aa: CASSWTGRYEQYF
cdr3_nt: TGTGCCAGCAGTTGGACAGGTCGCTACGAGCAGTACTTC

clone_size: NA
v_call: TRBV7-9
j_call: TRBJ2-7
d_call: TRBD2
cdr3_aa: CASSLLGGSDYEQYF
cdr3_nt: TGTGCCAGCAGCTTATTGGGGGGGTCAGACTACGAGCAGTACTTC

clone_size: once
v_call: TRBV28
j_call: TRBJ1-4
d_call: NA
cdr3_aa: CASRNYRDNQKLFF
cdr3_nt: TGTGCCAGCAGAAATTACCGGGACAACCAAAAACTGTTTTTT

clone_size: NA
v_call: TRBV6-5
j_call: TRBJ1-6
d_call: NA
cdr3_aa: CASSYRQANSPLHF
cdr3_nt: TGTGCCAGCAGTTACAGACAGGCGAATTCACCCCTCCACTTT

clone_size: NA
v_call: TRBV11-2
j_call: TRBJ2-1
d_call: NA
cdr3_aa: CASSLLSSYNEQFF
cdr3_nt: TGTGCCAGCAGCTTACTCAGCTCCTACAATGAGCAGTTCTTC

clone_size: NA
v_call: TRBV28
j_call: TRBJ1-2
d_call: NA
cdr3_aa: CASSLGAGQDYGYTF
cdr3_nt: TGTGCCAGCAGCCTAGGGGCGGGCCAGGACTATGGCTACACCTTC

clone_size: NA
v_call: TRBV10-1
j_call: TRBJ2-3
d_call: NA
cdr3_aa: CASSESFRGFGTDTQYF
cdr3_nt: TGCGCCAGCAGTGAGTCGTTTCGGGGTTTTGGCACAGATACGCAGTATTTT

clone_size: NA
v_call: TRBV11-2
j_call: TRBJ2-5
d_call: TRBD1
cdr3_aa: CASSFRDREETQYF
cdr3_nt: TGTGCCAGCAGCTTTAGGGACAGGGAAGAGACCCAGTACTTC